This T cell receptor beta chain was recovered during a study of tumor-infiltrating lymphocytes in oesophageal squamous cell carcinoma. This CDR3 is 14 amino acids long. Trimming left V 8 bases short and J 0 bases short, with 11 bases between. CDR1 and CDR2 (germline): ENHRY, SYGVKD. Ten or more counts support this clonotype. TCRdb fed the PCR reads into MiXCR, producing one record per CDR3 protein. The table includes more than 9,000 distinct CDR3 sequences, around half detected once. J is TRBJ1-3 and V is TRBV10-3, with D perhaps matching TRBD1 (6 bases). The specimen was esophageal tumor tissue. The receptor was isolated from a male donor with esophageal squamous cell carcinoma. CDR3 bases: TGTGCCATCTCCCCAGGGGCCTCTGGAAACACCATATATTTT. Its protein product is CAISPGASGNTIYF.